A single sample is the source of the 28 T cell receptor beta chains below, sequenced in a study of cytomegalovirus exposure and HLA in healthy donors. The PCR employed 60 Vbeta primers together with 13 Jbeta primers. Data came from immunoSEQ multiplex PCR; TCRdb stores just in-frame clones and leaves some out. The repertoire consists of about 180,000 clones, with more than 65% occurring once and the leading ten covering approximately 0.55%. The specimen sequenced was PBMCs. The receptors were gathered from a woman aged 45-65 years in good health and CMV-seronegative.

Worth noting for this clone: A junction end diverges from the germline sequence, so it may reflect a read error. The gene calls are TRBV28 and TRBJ2-7, with TRBD1 identical over 7 bases. The CDR3 length is 12 residues. The germline V gene encodes CDR1 MDHEN and CDR2 SYDVKM. The CDR3 DNA is TGTGCCAGCACCCGACTGGAGGACAGGCGCCATTTC. It translates to CASTRLEDRRHF.

The gene calls are TRBV7-9 and TRBJ2-1; 8 bases align to TRBD2. CDR3 length: 18 residues. With 6 bases clipped from V and 7 bases from J, the junction kept 20 bases outside the gene matches. The V gene's germline CDR1 is SEHNR and CDR2 FQNEAQ (reference sequence). The CDR3 bases are TGTGCCAGCAGTTATCGGGGTCTCGCGGGAGGTGCGAGGAATGAGCAGTTCTTC. This gives the protein CASSYRGLAGGARNEQFF.

The chain recombines TRBV6-5 with TRBJ2-7; 7 nucleotides line up with TRBD2. Trimming took 8 bases from V and 1 from J; bases not matched to a gene: 2. Germline CDR1 MNHEY, CDR2 SVGAGI. This CDR3 comprises 12 residues. CDR3 nucleotides: TGTGCCAGCGGGGGGGAATCCTACGAGCAGTACTTC. Its protein product is CASGGESYEQYF.

The chain has TRBV9 and TRBJ2-5; 9 nucleotides line up with TRBD2. The germline V gene encodes CDR1 SGDLS and CDR2 YYNGEE. This CDR3 has 17 residues. V lost 2 bases, J lost 2 bases, and 10 bases stayed unmatched. CDR3 DNA: TGTGCCAGCAGCGTGGGGTTTATAGCGGGGGAGCAAGAGACCCAGTACTTC. This gives the protein CASSVGFIAGEQETQYF.

The V and J genes are TRBV2 and TRBJ2-1, with 9 bases lining up with TRBD2. There are 13 residues in the CDR3. The germline V gene has CDR1 SNHLY and CDR2 FYNNEI. V lost 7 bases to trimming and J lost 6 bases; unmatched junction nucleotides: 4. The CDR3: CASIASGVNEQFF. The CDR3 DNA reads as TGTGCCAGCATCGCTAGCGGGGTCAATGAGCAGTTCTTC.

The V and J genes are TRBV7-2 and TRBJ2-5, with 8 bases matching TRBD1. The germline V gene encodes CDR1 SGHTA and CDR2 FQGNSA. The CDR3 spans 15 residues. J gave up 5 bases and V 5 bases, and 10 bases lay outside the gene matches. The CDR3 loop reads CASSATGGGWETQYF. The CDR3 region has the DNA TGTGCCAGCAGCGCAACAGGGGGAGGTTGGGAGACCCAGTACTTC.

The chain uses TRBV28 and TRBJ2-7; D unresolved. V lost 5 bases to trimming and J lost 0 bases, with 8 bases between them. The CDR3 consists of 13 residues. Germline assignment: CDR1 MDHEN and CDR2 SYDVKM. CDR3 in DNA: TGTGCCAGCAGTCCCCCCAGCTCCTACGAGCAGTACTTC. It specifies CASSPPSSYEQYF.

A remark on this clone: The junction does not match germline at one end; this may be a read error. The chain couples TRBV7-7 to TRBJ2-3, with 9 bases lining up with TRBD1. The CDR3 sequence is 15 residues long. From germline, CDR1 is SSHAT and CDR2 FNYEAQ (reference sequence). CDR3 region: CASSAGTGNTDTQYF. The CDR3 DNA reads TGTGCTAGCAGCGCCGGGACAGGGAACACAGATACGCAGTATTTT.

The CDR3 is CASSPIAGGANEQFF. The CDR3 DNA follows: TGTGCCAGCTCACCAATAGCGGGAGGTGCCAATGAGCAGTTCTTC. The chain employs TRBV18 and TRBJ2-1; 10 nucleotides line up with TRBD2. The CDR3 spans 15 residues. CDR1 KGHSH and CDR2 LQKENI come from the germline V gene. V lost 2 bases, J lost 6 bases, and 4 bases stayed unmatched.

CDR3 DNA sequence: TGTGCCAGCAGTTCCCCGGGACAGGGCGATAAAAAACTGTTTTTT. Its translation is CASSSPGQGDKKLFF. This chain links TRBV28 with TRBJ1-4; 9 bases line up with TRBD1. This CDR3 has 15 amino acids. The J segment lost 9 bases and the V segment lost 4 bases, leaving 9 bases of the junction unmatched. The V gene's germline CDR1 is MDHEN and CDR2 SYDVKM. The full variable domain, its missing parts supplied by reference TRBV28 and TRBJ1-4, is DVKVTQSSRYLVKRTGEKVFLECVQDMDHENMFWYRQDPGLGLRLIYFSYDVKMKEKGDIPEGYSVSREKKERFSLILESASTNQTSMYLCASSSPGQGDKKLFFGSGTQLSVL.

The V gene is TRBV10-2, the J gene TRBJ2-7, with TRBD2 identical over 8 bases. V was clipped by 3 bases and J by 2 bases; unmatched bases: 3. CDR3 length: 14 residues. Germline V lookup: CDR1 WSHSY, CDR2 SAAADI. CDR3 region: CASSDWTSTYEQYF. The CDR3 nucleotides are TGCGCCAGCAGTGATTGGACTAGCACCTACGAGCAGTACTTC.

The chain carries TRBV15 and TRBJ2-2, with D possibly matching TRBD2 (7 bases). The CDR3 has 15 residues. The V gene's germline CDR1 is LNHNV and CDR2 YYDKDF (reference sequence). Between the trimmed V and J ends, which lost 1 base and 4 bases, there was a span of 10 bases. Written as DNA, the CDR3 is TGTGCCACCAGCAGAGGGGGGGGGCTCACCGGGGAGCTGTTTTTT. This sequence encodes CATSRGGGLTGELFF.

The chain has TRBV7-8 and TRBJ1-2, with TRBD1 identical over 7 bases. Germline loops: CDR1 SGHVS, CDR2 FQNEAQ. The CDR3 contains 14 residues. Germline trimming cut 5 bases from V and 8 bases from J; bases unmatched to any gene: 11. The chain's CDR3 is CASSPTGQAVGYTF. CDR3 coding DNA: TGTGCCAGCAGCCCGACCGGACAGGCCGTAGGCTACACCTTC.

This clone was found a few times. One end of the junction does not line up with germline, which may come from a read error. The chain joins TRBV7-9 to TRBJ2-2, with TRBD2 as a possible D gene (5 bases). The length of the CDR3 is 17 residues. The germline gives CDR1 SEHNR, CDR2 FQNEAQ (reference sequence). For the CDR3, the DNA is TGTTCCAGCAGCTCTCAGACCGGGGAAAGGGCCCCCGGGGAGCTGTTTTTT. Its protein is CSSSSQTGERAPGELFF.

This clone is a singleton in its sample. The chain carries TRBV15 and TRBJ1-4; D uncertain. The CDR3 consists of 15 residues. The V end was cut by 0 bases, the J end by 8 bases, with 13 bases between. Germline V gene lookup returns CDR1 LNHNV and CDR2 YYDKDF (reference sequence). DNA for the CDR3: TGTGCCACCAGCAGAGATAGAGGGTTAGGGGAAAAACTGTTTTTT. This translates into CATSRDRGLGEKLFF.

This rearrangement joins TRBV19 to TRBJ2-3, with a weak D call TRBD1 (6 bases). CDR1 is LNHDA and CDR2 is SQIVND in the germline V gene (reference sequence). The CDR3 totals 13 residues. V was pared by 9 bases and J by 6 bases, with 16 bases between. For the CDR3, the DNA is TGTGCCAGCCGGGACAATGGGATCGATACGCAGTATTTT. Translation: CASRDNGIDTQYF.

There are a few counts of this clone. The chain carries TRBV30 and TRBJ2-1, with TRBD2 matching 11 bases. The ends lost 5 bases at V and 7 bases at J; junction bases unmatched: 7. The CDR3 runs to 14 residues. Germline V gene lookup returns CDR1 GTSNPN and CDR2 SVGIG (reference sequence). The CDR3 here is CAWDSGREGNEQFF. The CDR3 region has the DNA TGTGCCTGGGATAGCGGGAGGGAGGGGAATGAGCAGTTCTTC.

The CDR3 region has the DNA TGTGCCAGCAGCGCGGACCTAGCGGGTAAAGAGACCCAGTACTTC. Encoded protein: CASSADLAGKETQYF. The chain joins TRBV9 to TRBJ2-5, with 8 bases aligning to TRBD2. With V trimmed by 3 bases and J by 3 bases, 7 bases remained unmatched. The CDR3 contains 15 residues. CDR1 SGDLS and CDR2 YYNGEE come from the germline V gene.

This clone was seen just once. V gene TRBV7-9 combines with J gene TRBJ2-3; 8 bases line up with TRBD2. The CDR3 totals 16 residues. Germline V gene lookup returns CDR1 SEHNR and CDR2 FQNEAQ (reference sequence). V dropped 1 base and J dropped 6; count of bases not matched to a gene: 9. CDR3 region: CASSLDAAGEFDTQYF. The CDR3 nucleotides read TGTGCCAGCAGCTTAGATGCAGCGGGAGAGTTTGATACGCAGTATTTT.

This clone was observed a single time. The chain joins TRBV10-3 to TRBJ2-1; 9 nucleotides line up with TRBD1. Germline V gene lookup returns CDR1 ENHRY and CDR2 SYGVKD. CDR3 length: 16 amino acids. The ends lost 2 bases at V and 4 bases at J; junction bases unmatched: 6. CDR3 DNA sequence: TGTGCCATCAGTGAGCTGACAGGGGGTGGTTACAATGAGCAGTTCTTC. Its translation is CAISELTGGGYNEQFF.

The rearrangement links TRBV30 to TRBJ1-1; D is perhaps TRBD1 (6 bases). This CDR3 spans 13 amino acids. Trimming removed 5 bases at V and 6 bases at J, with 16 bases between. The germline CDR1 and CDR2 sequences are GTSNPN and SVGIG (reference sequence). The CDR3: CAWGNRVGAEAFF. The CDR3 DNA sequence: TGTGCCTGGGGGAACAGGGTTGGTGCTGAAGCTTTCTTT.

The chain employs TRBV5-6 and TRBJ1-2; TRBD1 matches at 7 bases. The CDR3 spans 14 residues. V dropped 2 bases and J dropped 2; count of bases not matched to a gene: 3. CDR1 and CDR2 from the germline V gene are SGHDT and YYEEEE. DNA of the CDR3: TGTGCCAGCAGCTTCCCGGGACAGAACTATGGCTACACCTTC. It specifies CASSFPGQNYGYTF.

This clone appeared a single time. The chain employs TRBV5-1 and TRBJ2-7; possibly TRBD2 for D (5 bases). V lost 4 bases and J lost 0, with 14 bases in between. The germline V gene has CDR1 SGHRS and CDR2 YFSETQ. CDR3 length: 15 amino acids. CDR3 region: CASSLPGTSSYEQYF. Here the CDR3 DNA reads TGCGCCAGCAGCCTTCCGGGAACAAGCTCCTACGAGCAGTACTTC.

CDR3 amino acids: CASSLESSGFREKLFF. The CDR3 bases are TGTGCCAGCAGCTTAGAATCATCGGGGTTCCGTGAAAAACTGTTTTTT. The chain uses TRBV7-6 and TRBJ1-4; no definite D call. Looked up from germline, CDR1 is SGHVS and CDR2 is FNYEAQ. The V and J ends lost 1 base and 7 bases respectively, with 16 bases between them. CDR3 length: 16 amino acids.

This sequence joins TRBV11-1 and TRBJ2-1, with 9 bases matching TRBD1. The CDR3 totals 16 residues. Germline V gives CDR1 SGHAT, CDR2 FQDESV (reference sequence). Trimming at V came to 4 bases and at J to 6 bases, leaving 10 bases not matched to a gene. The CDR3 loop is CASSYPGTGSPNEQFF. CDR3 DNA: TGTGCCAGCAGCTACCCGGGGACAGGGAGCCCCAATGAGCAGTTCTTC.

The J gene is TRBJ2-7, the V gene TRBV7-3; 11 bases fit TRBD1. Germline assignment: CDR1 SGHTA and CDR2 FQGTGA. The CDR3 loop spans 16 amino acids. The V segment lost 5 bases and the J segment 5 bases; nucleotides outside the gene matches: 11. The CDR3 coding sequence is TGTGCCAGCAGCCCCACGGGGGGGACAGGGGGTCACGAGCAGTACTTC. Its translation is CASSPTGGTGGHEQYF.

The chain is built from TRBV6-4 and TRBJ2-2; a possible D gene is TRBD2 (7 bases). CDR3 size: 15 residues. Trimming removed 2 bases from V and 5 bases from J, with 12 bases in between. Germline values: CDR1 MRHNA, CDR2 SNTAGT. The CDR3 nucleotides are TGTGCCAGCAGTGACGGGAGGGGGACTACCGGGGAGCTGTTTTTT. The encoded protein is CASSDGRGTTGELFF.

This clone was observed a handful of times. The chain combines TRBV19 with TRBJ2-3, with TRBD2 matching 10 bases. Trimming took 11 bases from V and 4 from J; bases not matched to a gene: 9. This CDR3 is built from 14 residues. Germline loops: CDR1 LNHDA, CDR2 SQIVND (reference sequence). CDR3 sequence: CAGKRGGSADTQYF. The CDR3 bases are TGTGCCGGCAAGCGGGGGGGCTCAGCAGATACGCAGTATTTT.